This T cell receptor beta chain was documented in a study of blood T cells in healthy people across ages. General study results and limits: A conclusive naive versus antigen-experienced comparison was prevented by the unsorted PBMCs. Measured against age, TCR beta diversity per million T cells decreased in a roughly linear manner. Observed TCR beta diversity showed a strong correlation with the percentage of naive T cells as measured by flow cytometry.

The CDR3 has 15 residues. In germline, CDR1 is MNHNS, CDR2 SASEGT. V dropped 8 bases and J dropped 4; count of bases not matched to a gene: 7. It was with a sample-barcoded 5' primer and a J-beta primer mix that a second PCR of roughly 6 to 11 cycles was run. TCRdb fed the 5' RACE reads into MiXCR, producing one record per CDR3 protein. The table records 760,000 or so distinct CDR3 sequences, approximately 25% of them present only once. Per sample, a minimum of 7 million PBMCs were isolated. With respect to this clonotype: Antigen unknown.

This sample was also put to use in a study of T cells of mothers and their children.

V is TRBV6-1 and J is TRBJ2-1, with 11 bases lining up with TRBD2. Sequencing input: blood. The receptor was derived from a boy aged 10-17 years in good health. CDR3: CASPMPSGGYNEQFF. Here the CDR3 DNA reads TGTGCCAGCCCCATGCCTAGCGGGGGGTACAATGAGCAGTTCTTC.